The rows below give T cell receptor beta chains drawn from one sample of a study of control samples from healthy donors and cancer patients. The table came from immunoSEQ multiplex PCR; TCRdb's copy has only in-frame clones and leaves some out. The data contain around 84,000 clones, roughly 88% of them singletons. Sequences were obtained from PBMCs. The receptors here all came from a man aged 55 to 70 with head and neck cancer. Each CDR3 is given with its conserved first and last residue. The D gene is left open where the match is weak. A row's size may be missing; if present it is once, few, many or a size class.

TRBJ2-2,TRBV9,TRBD1,.,TGTGCCAGCAGCGTTCAAGGGACAGGAAACACCGGGGAGCTGTTTTTT,CASSVQGTGNTGELFF
TRBJ2-3,TRBV5-4,TRBD2,.,TGTGCCAGCAACCCCCCGGGACTAGCGGTCACAGATACGCAGTATTTT,CASNPPGLAVTDTQYF
TRBJ2-7,TRBV7-9,TRBD1,.,TGTGCCAGCAGCTTAGGGGGGACAGTTAAAGTAAGCTACGAGCAGTACTTC,CASSLGGTVKVSYEQYF
TRBJ2-5,TRBV3-1/TRBV3-2,.,.,TGTGCCAGCAGCCAAGGTGGTAGCCCAGAGACCCAGTACTTC,CASSQGGSPETQYF
TRBJ1-1,TRBV28,.,.,TGTGCCAGCAGATCACACCTGAACACTGAAGCTTTCTTT,CASRSHLNTEAFF
TRBJ2-5,TRBV5-1,TRBD2,.,TGCGCCAGCAGCCGGGGGACTAGCGTACAAGAGACCCAGTACTTC,CASSRGTSVQETQYF
TRBJ2-7,TRBV28,TRBD1,.,TGTGCCAGCAGTTTGGGGCTCCTTGCACCGGGACAGGGAGGTTTC,CASSLGLLAPGQGGF
TRBJ2-3,TRBV2,.,.,TGTGCCAGCAGTGGGGGCTTTCGGGGGCTTAGCACAGATACGCAGTATTTT,CASSGGFRGLSTDTQYF
TRBJ2-3,TRBV3-1/TRBV3-2,TRBD1,few,TGTGCCAGCAGTTTTTATCGGGACAGCACCCAGGCTGGCACAATCGATACGCAGTATTTT,CASSFYRDSTQAGTIDTQYF
TRBJ2-3,TRBV10-2,TRBD1,.,TGCGCCAGCGGGGACAGGGGGCAAGATACGCAGTATTTT,CASGDRGQDTQYF
TRBJ1-2,TRBV6-5,.,.,TGTGCCAGCAGTTACTCGGTCGGGCCCTATGGCTACACCTTC,CASSYSVGPYGYTF
TRBJ2-1,TRBV6-1,TRBD1,.,TGTGCCAGCAGTTATTCTCCCTTGGACAGGGAACTCTTC,CASSYSPLDRELF
TRBJ2-1,TRBV7-2,.,once,TGTGCCAGCAGCGCCCTGGGCTACAATGAGCAGTTCTTC,CASSALGYNEQFF
TRBJ2-2,TRBV7-2,.,.,TGTGCCAGCAGCTTTAGCACAGGGAGCGGCGGGGAGCTGTTTTTT,CASSFSTGSGGELFF
TRBJ2-4,TRBV27,.,.,TGTGCCAGCAGTTTATCGCGGACCCTTAGGAGGGGGTCGGGAAACATTCAGTACTTC,CASSLSRTLRRGSGNIQYF
TRBJ2-5,TRBV20-1,.,.,TGCAGTGCTAGTTCCCAACGATACTTAGGGGAGACCCAGTACTTC,CSASSQRYLGETQYF
TRBJ2-2,TRBV2,.,.,TGTGCCAGCAGTGAAGGGACTACTCGAACCGGGGAGCTGTTTTTT,CASSEGTTRTGELFF
TRBJ2-7,TRBV29-1,.,.,TGCAGCGTTGAGGACAACTCCTACGAGCAGTACTTC,CSVEDNSYEQYF
TRBJ2-5,TRBV5-1,.,.,TGCGCCAGCAGCTTGGCCATTGGAGGGTTGGAGACCCAGTACTTC,CASSLAIGGLETQYF
TRBJ2-5,TRBV19,TRBD2,.,TGTGCCAGTAGGTGGAGGGCGGGGGTCCAAGAGACCCAGTACTTC,CASRWRAGVQETQYF
TRBJ1-2,TRBV19,.,.,TGTGCCAGTAGTATCCTCCTGGGTTCAGGCCCCAGCTATGGCTACACCTTC,CASSILLGSGPSYGYTF
TRBJ1-2,TRBV28,.,.,TGTGCCAGCAGTTTCGCAGCTACTAACTATGGCTACACCTTC,CASSFAATNYGYTF
TRBJ1-2,TRBV2,.,medium-sized,TGTGCCAGCACCCCTTTCGATAACTATGGCTACACCTTC,CASTPFDNYGYTF
TRBJ1-3,TRBV4-1,.,.,TGCGCCAGCAGCCAACAGGAAAGGGCAGGAAACACCATATATTTT,CASSQQERAGNTIYF